Sequencing of this T cell receptor beta chain was carried out in a study of beta chain features in type 1 diabetes (dated by TCRdb to between 2017 and 2018). General notes on the study: Mean age, gender distribution, total cell number and subset yield were not different between patients and healthy donors. Across all samples, roughly 110,000,000 sorted cells were examined, and cell number per subset correlated strongly with RNA yield. In the study, TCRB repertoires of sorted circulating CD4+ T cell subsets from recently diagnosed type 1 diabetes patients were compared with those of matched healthy donors. Regulatory and stem cell-like memory subsets were isolated from only 8 patients and about eight healthy donors, whereas naive and central memory subsets came from all 28 donors. Paper-wide results and their limitations: Because small numbers of individuals were included in the HLA sub-analyses, any influence of HLA type on TCRB rearrangement was left unresolved. In all four CD4+ subsets, TCRB CDR3 length was moderately but significantly shorter in type 1 diabetes patients. Naive, central memory and regulatory TCRB repertoires appeared more similar among patients than among healthy donors. Because cDNA was sequenced instead of genomic DNA, highly expressing activated cells could be over-represented, though the groups showed no difference in activation or CD3 levels. Shorter templates might be favored by PCR, yet because patient and control samples were amplified and corrected together, any such skew would affect both groups equally. Patients with type 1 diabetes made fewer insertions and deleted more nucleotides at VDJ recombination sites, implying thymic rearrangement abnormalities.

Germline trimming amounts to 1 base on V and 5 bases on J, with 5 as the count of junction bases outside the gene matches. The CDR3, cysteine through phenylalanine, is 16 amino acids long. This entry keeps only the CDR3 DNA: 48 bases, framed from base 1. The germline V gene specifies SGDLS as CDR1 and YYNGEE as CDR2. From each donor, a single peripheral blood sample of roughly 0.11 L on average was drawn into heparinised tubes. Using a panel that included CD45RO, CCR7, CD25, CD127, CD95 and CD27, naive, central memory, regulatory and stem cell-like memory CD4+ T cells were sorted on a BD FACSAria II. Purity was above 98% for every sorted population. PBMCs were separated immediately by Lymphoprep density gradient centrifugation and were stained directly, without being cultured. Samples were stained and sorted in pairs, with one healthy donor and one patient per experiment, so that batch effects were minimized.

The entire isolated RNA was reverse transcribed using the High Capacity cDNA Reverse Transcription Kit, and thus expressed TCRB transcripts were sequenced. Deep immunoSEQ sequencing was applied to naive, central memory and regulatory T cell samples, giving an average of around 3.8 million total reads per sample. Sorted cells were lysed in RLT buffer and RNA was extracted with DNase-treated RNeasy Micro or Mini kits, depending on cell number. To prevent cross-contamination, each cell subset was processed individually, whereas patient and healthy donor samples were processed jointly. The immunoSEQ multiplex PCR was used to amplify TCRB sequences from cDNA, yielding 87-bp fragments that span the CDR3 region. Sequencing of the amplicons was done on the Illumina HiSeq platform. Per the original workflow: Synthetic template baselines were used to correct PCR bias computationally, reads within Hamming distance 2 were collapsed together, and singletons that could not be merged were discarded. Reads were aligned against IMGT to assign V, D and J genes, CDR3 length and insertions or deletions at six rearrangement sites. Within each subset, clonotype counts were normalized to sorted cell number, after which true diversity and Gini coefficients were computed with the tcR R package. The overlap coefficient, calculated on TCRB nucleotide sequences, was used to quantify repertoire sharing. Out-of-frame TCRB sequences from naive cells were analyzed as a proxy for the pre-selection repertoire. TCRdb carries this immuneACCESS record with in-frame sequences only. Its versions omit some clonotypes, under half of them owing to an unresolved V gene in the studies checked, with the rest unexplained. The DNA was the basis for D and trimming; V, J and clone size are from that table. This sample has approximately 150,000 clones in its table, and 10% of those were observed once. The ten largest clones capture about 1.3% of the sample.

This clone was seen a few times. Its target antigen remains unknown. The input lacks base qualities; no much larger clone sits a single base away. Here the chain combines TRBV9 and TRBJ2-2, with 10 bases aligning to TRBD1. This TCR came from a man between 18 and 35 years old in good health. Sample: naive CD4+ T cells from blood. This specimen's cell subset or site label, interpreted: true naive CD4+ T cells. The CDR3 in this case is CASSVRGTGVTGELFF. The sequenced DNA is TGTGCCAGCAGCGTACGCGGGACAGGGGTTACCGGGGAGCTGTTTTTT. With the rest looked up from the reference TRBV9 and TRBJ2-2 genes rather than sequenced, the full variable domain is DSGVTQTPKHLITATGQRVTLRCSPRSGDLSVYWYQQSLDQGLQFLIQYYNGEERAKGNILERFSAQQFPDLHSELNLSSLELGDSALYFCASSVRGTGVTGELFFGEGSRLTVL.